Following are 8 T cell receptor beta chains from one sample sequenced in a study of cytomegalovirus exposure and HLA in healthy donors (dated by TCRdb to the late 2010s). To prepare the library, the immunoSEQ multiplex PCR assay was applied. For the multiplex PCR, a mixture combining 60 forward primers for TCR Vbeta segments and 13 reverse primers for TCR Jbeta segments was used. The table was pulled from immuneACCESS by TCRdb, which kept in-frame rearrangements only. Such tables lose some clones; where checked, under half of the loss comes from unresolved V genes, and the rest has no known cause. This sample holds about 130,000 clones; roughly 80% were observed only once. Roughly 7.2% of the sample is in the top ten clones. Sequenced material: PBMCs. These receptors were collected from a male donor in good health and CMV-seronegative.

This rearrangement joins TRBV7-2 to TRBJ1-1; TRBD1 matches at 7 bases. CDR1 and CDR2 (germline): SGHTA, FQGNSA. The V segment lost 2 bases and the J segment 4 bases; nucleotides outside the gene matches: 7. This CDR3 has 15 amino acids. The CDR3 DNA is TGTGCCAGCAGCTTATTAGGGGGCGCGGGCACTGAAGCTTTCTTT. Translated: CASSLLGGAGTEAFF.

The chain has TRBV27 and TRBJ1-1; 7 bases map to TRBD1. The CDR3 covers 15 residues. The germline gives CDR1 MNHEY, CDR2 SMNVEV (reference sequence). V shed 4 bases and J 0 bases; nucleotides not matched to a gene: 5. The CDR3: CASSSLTGMNTEAFF. The DNA of the CDR3 is TGTGCCAGCAGTTCCCTGACAGGGATGAACACTGAAGCTTTCTTT.

This chain joins TRBV5-1 and TRBJ2-7; D is uncertain. CDR1 and CDR2 (germline): SGHRS, YFSETQ. V lost 4 bases and J 0 bases, leaving 14 bases between the germline ends. This CDR3 is built from 15 residues. The CDR3 DNA is TGCGCCAGCAGCCTGAGAGAACCCGGCTCCTACGAGCAGTACTTC. It specifies CASSLREPGSYEQYF.

This chain joins TRBV7-2 and TRBJ1-6; D gene uncertain. The CDR3 runs 15 residues. V was trimmed by 1 base and J by 4 bases, leaving 8 bases between them. Germline V gene lookup returns CDR1 SGHTA and CDR2 FQGNSA. CDR3 in DNA: TGTGCCAGCAGCTTAGACAGATTGTATAATTCACCCCTCCACTTT. It yields the protein CASSLDRLYNSPLHF.

Only one count was recorded for this clone. Other DNA sequences from this sample encode an identical CDR3 as well. The CDR3 DNA reads TGTGCCAGCAGTCCTCGCCACTTGACAGGGATCAACACTGAAGCTTTCTTT. Its translation: CASSPRHLTGINTEAFF. The chain carries TRBV27 and TRBJ1-1, with TRBD1 matching over 7 bases. The CDR3 length is 17 residues. V lost 5 bases to trimming and J lost 2 bases; unmatched junction nucleotides: 14. Germline V gene data show CDR1 as MNHEY and CDR2 as SMNVEV (reference sequence).

V is TRBV5-8 and J is TRBJ2-2; D remains ambiguous. The CDR3 covers 14 residues. Trimming removed 0 bases at V and 7 bases at J, with 10 bases between. Germline CDR1 reads SGHTS; CDR2 reads YDEGEE. The CDR3 DNA is TGTGCCAGCAGCTTGGACGGTCCATACGGGGAGCTGTTTTTT. It is translated as CASSLDGPYGELFF.

The rearrangement joins TRBV5-6 to TRBJ2-1, with D possibly being TRBD1 (7 bases). The CDR3 covers 15 residues. Per germline, CDR1 SGHDT and CDR2 YYEEEE. The V end was cut by 3 bases, the J end by 4 bases, with 14 bases between. As DNA, the CDR3 is TGTGCCAGCAGCTCTCCCAGGGGGGCTTACAATGAGCAGTTCTTC. It yields the protein CASSSPRGAYNEQFF.

This clone was counted a single time. The V gene is TRBV6-5, the J gene TRBJ2-1, with TRBD1 identical over 8 bases. Trimming took 5 bases from V and 0 from J; bases not matched to a gene: 3. Germline V gene lookup returns CDR1 MNHEY and CDR2 SVGAGI. The CDR3 spans 15 residues. CDR3 protein: CASSADRGSYNEQFF. The CDR3 coding sequence is TGTGCCAGCAGTGCAGACAGGGGCTCCTACAATGAGCAGTTCTTC.